The 7 T cell receptor beta chains reported below all come from one sample, sequenced in a study of blood T cell repertoires in COVID-19. TCRdb's copy holds only in-frame clones and misses some; the assay was immunoSEQ multiplex PCR. The table includes about 26,000 clones, around 90% detected once. Sequenced input: peripheral blood. These receptors all come from a human donor in a cohort sampled during active COVID-19.

The chain has TRBV28 and TRBJ1-3; D is ambiguous. The germline V gene has CDR1 MDHEN and CDR2 SYDVKM. V gave up 7 bases and J gave up 2 bases, with 12 bases separating them. The CDR3 runs to 14 residues. The CDR3 region has the DNA TGTGCCAGCATGGGTCCCGGGGCTGGAAACACCATATATTTT. Residues: CASMGPGAGNTIYF.

V and J are TRBV28 and TRBJ1-2, with 7 bases matching TRBD1. Germline trimming cut 4 bases from V and 1 base from J; bases unmatched to any gene: 18. The CDR3 totals 19 residues. The germline gives CDR1 MDHEN, CDR2 SYDVKM. CDR3 DNA sequence: TGTGCCAGCAGTTCTCAACAAGGGACAGAGAAGGGGTATAACTATGGCTACACCTTC. This gives the protein CASSSQQGTEKGYNYGYTF.

The chain carries TRBV27 and TRBJ1-6, with 10 bases lining up with TRBD1. J gave up 1 base and V 0 bases, and 0 bases lay outside the gene matches. The germline V gene has CDR1 MNHEY and CDR2 SMNVEV (reference sequence). CDR3 length: 17 amino acids. The CDR3 sequence: CASSLSDRGSYNSPLHF. The CDR3 DNA reads TGTGCCAGCAGTTTATCGGACAGGGGGTCCTATAATTCACCCCTCCACTTT.

This clone has a single count. The chain carries TRBV5-1 and TRBJ2-2; TRBD1 might be the D (6 bases). V was cut by 0 bases and J by 6 bases, with 15 bases left in between. This CDR3 contains 16 residues. Germline loops: CDR1 SGHRS, CDR2 YFSETQ. In DNA form, the CDR3 reads TGCGCCAGCAGCTTGGTTTGGGGGCGCGTGTCCGGGGAGCTGTTTTTT. This translates into CASSLVWGRVSGELFF.

This sequence joins TRBV3-1 (or the pseudogene TRBV3-2) and TRBJ2-7; D is possibly TRBD1 (6 bases). In germline, CDR1 is LGHDT, CDR2 YNNKEL (reference sequence). The germline V and J ends were trimmed by 6 bases and 6 bases, with 12 bases remaining between them. The CDR3 sequence is 12 residues long. The CDR3 sequence: CASRNRVGEQYF. CDR3 sequence (DNA): TGTGCCAGCAGAAACAGGGTCGGCGAGCAGTACTTC.

This rearrangement joins TRBV5-3 to TRBJ1-5; D might be TRBD1 (5 bases). TRBV5-3 is filed as an ORF, its function uncertain. Trimming pared 4 bases from V and 6 bases from J, leaving 17 bases between. This CDR3 has 15 amino acids. CDR3: CARSPVGGGGQPQHF. In DNA form, the CDR3 reads TGTGCCAGAAGCCCGGTTGGGGGGGGAGGTCAGCCCCAGCATTTT.

The sample holds a few counts of this clone. The chain recombines TRBV5-4 with TRBJ2-2, with TRBD1 matching over 9 bases. Germline values: CDR1 SGHNT, CDR2 YYREEE (reference sequence). There are 16 residues in the CDR3. The V gene end was trimmed by 0 bases and the J gene end by 1 base; junction bases not matched to a gene: 1. The CDR3 coding sequence is TGTGCCAGCAGCTTGGGACAGGGGGAGAACACCGGGGAGCTGTTTTTT. Protein product: CASSLGQGENTGELFF.